The 18 T cell receptor beta chains given below trace back to one sample, sequenced in a study of blood T cell repertoires in COVID-19. Generated by immunoSEQ multiplex PCR, the TCRdb table keeps only in-frame clones and is missing some. Found here are 45,000 to 55,000 clones, 70% to 90% of them singletons; the top ten hold less than 2.5%. Input material: peripheral blood. The receptors were gathered from a human donor in a cohort sampled during active COVID-19.

The J gene is TRBJ1-1, the V gene TRBV5-1, with a weak D call TRBD1 (5 bases). CDR1 and CDR2 (germline): SGHRS, YFSETQ. The V gene lost 0 bases and the J gene lost 0 bases, with 15 bases spanning the gap. The CDR3 is 17 residues long. CDR3 sequence reads: CASSLELGRGMNTEAFF. The CDR3 DNA reads TGCGCCAGCAGCTTGGAATTGGGTCGGGGGATGAACACTGAAGCTTTCTTT.

The chain recombines TRBV19 with TRBJ1-4, with D uncertain. Trimming left V 6 bases short and J 3 bases short, with 17 bases between. CDR1 is LNHDA and CDR2 is SQIVND in the germline V gene (reference sequence). The CDR3 sequence is 16 residues long. The CDR3 sequence: CASSSPRVGANEKLFF. The CDR3 nucleotides are TGTGCCAGTAGCTCCCCCCGGGTAGGAGCTAATGAAAAACTGTTTTTT.

V and J are TRBV7-2 and TRBJ2-7; D is unresolved. Looked up from germline, CDR1 is SGHTA and CDR2 is FQGNSA. V was cut by 3 bases and J by 2 bases, with 14 bases left in between. The CDR3 length is 15 residues. The CDR3 loop reads CASSLFASATYEQYF. DNA for the CDR3: TGTGCCAGCAGCTTGTTCGCGAGCGCTACCTACGAGCAGTACTTC.

This sequence joins TRBV12-3 or TRBV12-4 and TRBJ1-2; a weak D match, TRBD1 (5 bases). V lost 6 bases to trimming and J lost 3 bases, with 11 bases between them. The CDR3 is made up of 13 amino acids. CDR3 bases: TGTGCCAGCAGCCCGACAGCCTACTATGGCTACACCTTC. It encodes CASSPTAYYGYTF.

The V call is TRBV19, the J call TRBJ2-1, with D possibly TRBD1 on 6 matching bases. This CDR3 has 17 residues. Trimming took 5 bases from V and 0 from J, leaving 17 bases between them. Germline V gene lookup returns CDR1 LNHDA and CDR2 SQIVND (reference sequence). The CDR3 spells CASSGGPGQLSYNEQFF. The CDR3 region has the DNA TGTGCCAGTAGTGGGGGCCCGGGACAACTCTCCTACAATGAGCAGTTCTTC. Complete variable domain (other parts from reference TRBV19 and TRBJ2-1): DGGITQSPKYLFRKEGQNVTLSCEQNLNHDAMYWYRQDPGQGLRLIYYSQIVNDFQKGDIAEGYSVSREKKESFPLTVTSAQKNPTAFYLCASSGGPGQLSYNEQFFGPGTRLTVL.

In its sample, this clone was seen once. CDR3: CASSFLSGTDTQYF. CDR3 nucleotides: TGTGCCAGCAGTTTTTTGAGCGGCACAGATACGCAGTATTTT. The chain employs TRBV28 and TRBJ2-3; no reliable D call. Trimming took off 3 bases at V and 1 base at J, with 8 bases between the two ends. This CDR3 region has 14 residues. The germline gives CDR1 MDHEN, CDR2 SYDVKM.

CDR3 nucleotide sequence: TGTGCCAGCAGCGTAGGAGGGCGGGGCTGGAATGAGCAGTTCTTC. Translated, it gives CASSVGGRGWNEQFF. This rearrangement joins TRBV9 to TRBJ2-1, with a possible D match to TRBD2 (6 bases). The CDR3 consists of 15 residues. CDR1 is SGDLS and CDR2 is YYNGEE in the germline V gene. Deletions cut 0 bases from V and 7 bases from J, with 14 bases between.

This clone was detected only once. The J gene is TRBJ2-3, the V gene TRBV2; D not resolved. CDR1 is SNHLY and CDR2 is FYNNEI in the germline V gene. This CDR3 has 15 residues. V lost 6 bases, J lost 0 bases, and 13 bases lay in between. The CDR3: CASRARQTSTDTQYF. The CDR3 DNA reads as TGTGCCAGCAGGGCCAGGCAAACTAGCACAGATACGCAGTATTTT.

The chain links TRBV28 to TRBJ2-1; 10 bases are a match to TRBD2. CDR1 is MDHEN and CDR2 is SYDVKM in the germline V gene. The CDR3 contains 15 residues. V shed 3 bases and J 7 bases; nucleotides not matched to a gene: 6. For the CDR3, the DNA is TGTGCCAGCAGTTTTCCTAGCGGGAGATCAAATGAGCAGTTCTTC. The encoded protein is CASSFPSGRSNEQFF.

In the case of this clone: The same CDR3 is also encoded by other DNA sequences in this sample. J is TRBJ1-1 and V is TRBV3-1 (or the pseudogene TRBV3-2); D is uncertain. The V end was cut by 6 bases, the J end by 5 bases, with 7 bases between. This CDR3 contains 11 residues. The germline CDR1 and CDR2 sequences are LGHDT and YNNKEL (reference sequence). The CDR3 DNA sequence: TGTGCCAGCAGAGGCGGGACTGAAGCTTTCTTT. Protein product: CASRGGTEAFF.

This clone was recorded once. This chain connects TRBV2 to TRBJ2-3; TRBD2 aligns across 8 bases. Per germline, CDR1 SNHLY and CDR2 FYNNEI. The CDR3 length is 15 residues. Germline trimming cut 10 bases from V and 2 bases from J; bases unmatched to any gene: 11. The CDR3: CAIQDGGVHTDTQYF. CDR3 bases: TGTGCCATCCAAGACGGGGGGGTTCACACAGATACGCAGTATTTT. Supplemented by reference TRBV2 and TRBJ2-3, the full variable domain reads EPEVTQTPSHQVTQMGQEVILRCVPISNHLYFYWYRQILGQKVEFLVSFYNNEISEKSEIFDDQFSVERPDGSNFTLKIRSTKLEDSAMYFCAIQDGGVHTDTQYFGPGTRLTVL.

The chain couples TRBV12-2 to TRBJ2-5; TRBD2 reflects the table's D call only, with no check against the DNA. TRBV12-2 constitutes a pseudogene. CDR3 length equals 16 residues. CDR3 region: CASRLSLAGRGETQYF. The CDR3, as DNA: TGTGCAAGTCGCTTAAGTCTAGCGGGGAGAGGAGAGACCCAGTACTTC.

The chain employs TRBV20-1 and TRBJ1-2; D is possibly TRBD1 (5 bases). Looked up from germline, CDR1 is DFQATT and CDR2 is SNEGSKA (reference sequence). The length of the CDR3 is 13 residues. Deletions cut 3 bases from V and 8 bases from J, with 16 bases between. The CDR3 nucleotides read TGCAGTGCTAGTCAGGGAGGATCGAGGGGCTACACCTTC. It translates to CSASQGGSRGYTF.

The gene calls are TRBV9 and TRBJ2-5, with 7 bases aligning to TRBD1. V gave up 0 bases and J gave up 4 bases; unmatched junction bases: 6. The CDR3 length is 15 residues. The germline V gene has CDR1 SGDLS and CDR2 YYNGEE. CDR3 coding DNA: TGTGCCAGCAGCGTAGCTGCCCGGACAGGAGAGACCCAGTACTTC. Residues: CASSVAARTGETQYF.

V usage is TRBV3-1 (or the pseudogene TRBV3-2) and J usage is TRBJ2-1; 11 nucleotides line up with TRBD2. The V segment lost 6 bases and the J segment 7 bases; nucleotides outside the gene matches: 11. Germline V lookup: CDR1 LGHDT, CDR2 YNNKEL (reference sequence). The CDR3 is 16 amino acids. In DNA form, the CDR3 reads TGTGCCAGCAGTGACTATAGCGGGGGGGCCGTAAATGAGCAGTTCTTC. It specifies CASSDYSGGAVNEQFF.

The chain is built from TRBV18 and TRBJ1-6, with a possible D match to TRBD1 (6 bases). The ends were cut back, 6 bases at V and 4 bases at J, with 10 bases in the middle. The germline V gene encodes CDR1 KGHSH and CDR2 LQKENI. The CDR3 sequence is 14 residues long. DNA of the CDR3: TGTGCCAGCTCCCAGGACAGATATAATTCACCCCTCCACTTT. Its translation is CASSQDRYNSPLHF. The entire variable domain, with the rest obtained from reference TRBV18 and TRBJ1-6, is as follows: NAGVMQNPRHLVRRRGQEARLRCSPMKGHSHVYWYRQLPEEGLKFMVYLQKENIIDESGMPKERFSAEFPKEGPSILRIQQVVRGDSAAYFCASSQDRYNSPLHFGNGTRLTVT.

The chain links TRBV5-4 to TRBJ1-1; D possibly corresponds to TRBD1 (6 bases). Trimming removed 4 bases at V and 1 base at J, with 20 bases between. There are 17 residues in the CDR3. CDR1 and CDR2 (germline): SGHNT, YYREEE (reference sequence). CDR3 DNA: TGTGCCAGCAGCCCCTACCGCTTCAGGACAGCGAACACTGAAGCTTTCTTT. The encoded protein is CASSPYRFRTANTEAFF.

The V gene is TRBV5-4, the J gene TRBJ2-7; 9 bases are shared with TRBD1. The germline V gene has CDR1 SGHNT and CDR2 YYREEE (reference sequence). The CDR3 is 16 residues long. V lost 4 bases to trimming and J lost 1 base; unmatched junction nucleotides: 9. CDR3 DNA: TGTGCCAGCAGCGTCACCGGGACAGGGAGATCCTACGAGCAGTACTTC. This encodes CASSVTGTGRSYEQYF.